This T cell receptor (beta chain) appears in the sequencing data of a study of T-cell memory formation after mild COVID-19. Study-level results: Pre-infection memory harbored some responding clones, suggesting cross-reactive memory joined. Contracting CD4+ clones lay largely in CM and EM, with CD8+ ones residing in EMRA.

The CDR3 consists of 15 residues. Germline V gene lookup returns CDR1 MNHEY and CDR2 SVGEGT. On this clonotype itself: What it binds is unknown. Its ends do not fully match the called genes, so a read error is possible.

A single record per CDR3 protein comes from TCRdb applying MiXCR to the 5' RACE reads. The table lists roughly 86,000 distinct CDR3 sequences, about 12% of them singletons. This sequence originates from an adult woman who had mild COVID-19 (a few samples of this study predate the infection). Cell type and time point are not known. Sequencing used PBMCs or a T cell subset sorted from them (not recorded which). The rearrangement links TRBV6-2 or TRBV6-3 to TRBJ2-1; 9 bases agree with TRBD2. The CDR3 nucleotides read TGTGCAAGCAGTTCCAGCGGGGGGCCCTACAATGAGCAGTTCTTC. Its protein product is CASSSSGGPYNEQFF.